This TCR beta chain appears in the sequencing data of a study of cytomegalovirus exposure and HLA in healthy donors. Those who donated were healthy bone marrow donors. In the case of this clone: What it binds is unknown.

The PCR had 60 Vbeta and 13 Jbeta primers. Study processing details: Later, some 75 million unique TCR beta chains were counted in an analysis, and approximately 9.9 million of them were shared. Method: immunoSEQ multiplex PCR; TCRdb's copy keeps in-frame clones and lacks some. V, J and clone size are those of that table, while D and trimming were read from the DNA. The table has under 150,000 clones, more than 65% seen once. Whole-study results and caveats: In a later analysis, HLA-C alleles had the fewest associated TCRs, DRB1 alleles the most. Some V segments, including TRBV6-2 and TRBV6-3, were excluded as indistinguishable.

The germline V gene encodes CDR1 SGHRS and CDR2 YFSETQ. The ends lost 1 base at V and 0 bases at J; junction bases unmatched: 5. This CDR3 has 16 amino acids. This sequence was found in a woman aged 55-69 years in good health and CMV-seropositive. Sequenced sample: PBMCs. This rearrangement joins TRBV5-1 to TRBJ2-3; TRBD2 agrees at 7 bases. Here the CDR3 reads CASSLPSGGSTDTQYF. The CDR3 region has the DNA TGCGCCAGCAGCTTGCCTAGCGGCGGGAGCACAGATACGCAGTATTTT.